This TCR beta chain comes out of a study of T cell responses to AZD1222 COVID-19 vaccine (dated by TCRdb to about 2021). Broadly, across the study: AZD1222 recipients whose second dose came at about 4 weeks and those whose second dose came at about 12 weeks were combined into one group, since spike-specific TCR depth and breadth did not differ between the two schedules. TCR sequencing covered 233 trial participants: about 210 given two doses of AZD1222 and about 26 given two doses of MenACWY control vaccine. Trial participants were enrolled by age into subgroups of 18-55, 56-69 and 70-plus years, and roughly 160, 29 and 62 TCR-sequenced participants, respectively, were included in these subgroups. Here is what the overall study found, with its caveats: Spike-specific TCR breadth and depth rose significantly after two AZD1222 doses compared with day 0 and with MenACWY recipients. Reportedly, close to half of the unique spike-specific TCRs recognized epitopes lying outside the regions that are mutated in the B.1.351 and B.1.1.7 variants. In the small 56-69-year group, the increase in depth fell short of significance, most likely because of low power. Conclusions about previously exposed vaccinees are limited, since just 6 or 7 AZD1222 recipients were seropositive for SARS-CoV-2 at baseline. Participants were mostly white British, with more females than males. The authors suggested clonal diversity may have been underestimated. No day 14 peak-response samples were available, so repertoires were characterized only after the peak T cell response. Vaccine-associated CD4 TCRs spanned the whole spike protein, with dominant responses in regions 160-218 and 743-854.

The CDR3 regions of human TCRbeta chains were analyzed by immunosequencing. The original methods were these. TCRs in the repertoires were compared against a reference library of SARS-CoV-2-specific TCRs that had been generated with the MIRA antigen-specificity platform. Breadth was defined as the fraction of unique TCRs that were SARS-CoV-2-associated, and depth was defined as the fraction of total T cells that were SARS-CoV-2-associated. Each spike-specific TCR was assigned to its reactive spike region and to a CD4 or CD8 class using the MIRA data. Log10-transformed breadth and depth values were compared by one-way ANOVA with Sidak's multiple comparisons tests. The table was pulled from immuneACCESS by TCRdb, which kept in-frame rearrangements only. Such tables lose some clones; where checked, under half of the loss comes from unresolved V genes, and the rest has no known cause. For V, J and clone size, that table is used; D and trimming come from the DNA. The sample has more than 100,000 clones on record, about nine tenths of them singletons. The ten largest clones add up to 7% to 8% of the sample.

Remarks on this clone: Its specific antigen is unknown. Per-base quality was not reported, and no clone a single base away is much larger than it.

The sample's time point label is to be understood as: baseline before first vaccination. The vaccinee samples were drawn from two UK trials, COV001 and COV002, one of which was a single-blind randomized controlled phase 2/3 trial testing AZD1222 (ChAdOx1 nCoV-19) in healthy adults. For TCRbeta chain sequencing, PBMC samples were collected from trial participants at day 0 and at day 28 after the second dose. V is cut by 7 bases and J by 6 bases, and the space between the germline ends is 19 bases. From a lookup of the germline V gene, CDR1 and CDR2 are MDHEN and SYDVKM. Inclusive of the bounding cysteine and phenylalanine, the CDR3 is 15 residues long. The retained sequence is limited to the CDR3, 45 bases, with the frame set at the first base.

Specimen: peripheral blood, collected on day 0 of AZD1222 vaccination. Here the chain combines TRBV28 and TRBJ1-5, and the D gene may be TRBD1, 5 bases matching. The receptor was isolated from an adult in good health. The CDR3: CASTNGGYRGQPQHF. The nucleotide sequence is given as TGTGCCAGCACCAATGGGGGGTATCGGGGTCAGCCCCAGCATTTT.